One sample yielded the 9 T cell receptor beta chains listed below, sequenced in a study of cytomegalovirus exposure and HLA in healthy donors (dated by TCRdb to about 2017). The protocol used for the library was the immunoSEQ multiplex PCR assay. The multiplex PCR relied on a mix of 60 forward primers for TCR Vbeta segments and 13 reverse primers for TCR Jbeta segments. The clones in this table, taken by TCRdb from immuneACCESS, are in-frame only. Not every clone is retained; where verified, under half of the shortfall comes from an unresolved V gene, and the cause of the rest is unknown. This sample's records show 50,000 to 60,000 clones. In total, the top ten clones hold approximately 10% of the sample. The material sequenced was PBMCs. The source of these receptors is a woman aged 45-60 years in good health and CMV-seropositive.

The chain employs TRBV6-5 and TRBJ2-1; 14 positions agree with TRBD2. The germline V gene encodes CDR1 MNHEY and CDR2 SVGAGI. J gave up 10 bases and V 0 bases, and 5 bases lay outside the gene matches. The CDR3 extends over 16 amino acids. As DNA, the CDR3 is TGTGCCAGCAGTTACTCGATCGGACTAGCGGGAGGAGAGCAGTTCTTC. Translating it yields CASSYSIGLAGGEQFF.

The gene calls are TRBV5-8 and TRBJ1-5; no clear D gene. The CDR3 has 13 amino acids. Trimming took 7 bases from V and 1 from J, leaving 9 bases between them. Germline V gene lookup returns CDR1 SGHTS and CDR2 YDEGEE. CDR3 protein: CASETQSNQPQHF. CDR3 sequence (DNA): TGTGCCAGCGAAACACAGAGCAATCAGCCCCAGCATTTT. Together with reference TRBV5-8 and TRBJ1-5, the CDR3 gives the full variable domain: EAGVTQSPTHLIKTRGQQATLRCSPISGHTSVYWYQQALGLGLQFLLWYDEGEERNRGNFPPRFSGRQFPNYSSELNVNALELEDSALYLCASETQSNQPQHFGDGTRLSIL.

The chain employs TRBV5-4 and TRBJ1-1; the D is unclear. CDR1 and CDR2 (germline): SGHNT, YYREEE (reference sequence). CDR3 length: 14 amino acids. V was cut by 4 bases and J by 1 base, with 11 bases left in between. The CDR3 here is CASSPRGRNTEAFF. The CDR3, as DNA: TGTGCCAGCAGCCCTAGAGGGAGGAACACTGAAGCTTTCTTT.

The V and J genes are TRBV7-9 and TRBJ1-5; TRBD1 matches 10 bases. Looked up from germline, CDR1 is SEHNR and CDR2 is FQNEAQ (reference sequence). Trimming cost V 1 base and J 5 bases; bases outside gene matches: 5. The CDR3 is 16 residues long. This CDR3 is CASSLGTGGGDQPQHF. For the CDR3, the DNA is TGTGCCAGCAGCTTAGGGACAGGGGGAGGTGATCAGCCCCAGCATTTT.

The chain's CDR3 is CSASLSGKSNEQFF. The CDR3 DNA reads TGCAGCGCTAGCCTTAGCGGGAAAAGTAATGAGCAGTTCTTC. V is TRBV29-1 and J is TRBJ2-1; 8 nucleotides match TRBD2. The germline CDR1 and CDR2 sequences are SQVTM and ANQGSEA. This CDR3 region has 14 residues. Unmatched junction bases numbered 12, after V lost 7 bases and J lost 7 bases.

The chain joins TRBV5-4 to TRBJ2-7; 7 nucleotides match TRBD2. J was trimmed by 1 base and V by 4 bases; bases with no gene match: 11. The V gene's germline CDR1 is SGHNT and CDR2 YYREEE (reference sequence). This CDR3 contains 16 residues. CDR3 loop: CASSDGPTSRSYEQYF. CDR3 bases: TGTGCCAGCAGCGACGGACCGACTAGCCGATCCTACGAGCAGTACTTC.

The chain's CDR3 is CASSWSIQETQYF. CDR3 sequence (DNA): TGCGCCAGCAGCTGGAGTATCCAAGAGACCCAGTACTTC. The chain combines TRBV5-1 with TRBJ2-5; the D is unclear. The CDR3 is made up of 13 amino acids. Germline V lookup: CDR1 SGHRS, CDR2 YFSETQ. The V end lost 3 bases, the J end lost 1 base, and 7 bases lay between the germline ends.

This chain connects TRBV5-6 to TRBJ2-1; 14 bases are a match to TRBD2. Germline trimming cut 4 bases from V and 10 bases from J; bases unmatched to any gene: 4. The CDR3 is 14 amino acids. Germline loops: CDR1 SGHDT, CDR2 YYEEEE. The CDR3 region has the DNA TGTGCCAGCAGCGACGGGACTAGCGGGAGAGAGCAGTTCTTC. Its translation: CASSDGTSGREQFF.

The V gene is TRBV28, the J gene TRBJ1-5; D gene uncertain. The CDR3 extends over 15 amino acids. CDR1 MDHEN and CDR2 SYDVKM come from the germline V gene. V lost 5 bases and J 0 bases, leaving 11 bases between the germline ends. CDR3 sequence: CASSERAPSNQPQHF. The CDR3 bases are TGTGCCAGCAGTGAGCGGGCCCCTAGCAATCAGCCCCAGCATTTT.